Each of the 10 T cell receptor beta chains below was sequenced from the same sample in a study of cytotoxic CD8 clonotypes in ibrutinib-treated CLL. Using immunoSEQ multiplex PCR, the repertoire was profiled, and TCRdb retains in-frame clones only, with some absent. This sample has just over 45,000 clones, with 55% to 80% found just once. The material sequenced was PBMCs, taken after 12 months of ibrutinib treatment. These receptors came from a human donor with chronic lymphocytic leukemia.

The J gene is TRBJ2-3, the V gene TRBV19; D is unclear. V shed 8 bases and J shed 0 bases, with 12 bases lying between them. Germline lookup yields CDR1 LNHDA and CDR2 SQIVND (reference sequence). This CDR3 is 14 amino acids long. The CDR3 loop reads CASSSIPSTDTQYF. Here the CDR3 DNA reads TGTGCCAGTTCATCTATCCCTAGCACAGATACGCAGTATTTT.

The rearrangement links TRBV7-3 to TRBJ2-7; the D gene is possibly TRBD2 (5 bases). This CDR3 is 13 amino acids long. Germline CDR1 SGHTA, CDR2 FQGTGA. Trimming took off 2 bases at V and 3 bases at J, with 8 bases between the two ends. CDR3 sequence: CASSLGSDYEQYF. The CDR3 region has the DNA TGTGCCAGCAGCTTAGGTAGCGACTACGAGCAGTACTTC.

The rearrangement links TRBV7-3 to TRBJ1-1; 7 nucleotides agree with TRBD1. CDR3 length equals 14 residues. Germline V CDR1 and CDR2: SGHTA, FQGTGA. V gave up 2 bases and J gave up 2 bases; unmatched junction bases: 2. The CDR3 DNA sequence: TGTGCCAGCAGCTTAGGGACAGCAAACACTGAAGCTTTCTTT. It encodes CASSLGTANTEAFF.

The J gene is TRBJ2-5, the V gene TRBV2; TRBD2 matches 7 bases. J gave up 5 bases and V 2 bases, and 8 bases lay outside the gene matches. Germline CDR1 and CDR2: SNHLY and FYNNEI. This CDR3 region has 15 residues. The CDR3 nucleotides read TGTGCCAGCAGTGAACGGGCCAGCGGGGAGGAGACCCAGTACTTC. Encoded protein: CASSERASGEETQYF.

The genes are TRBV2 and TRBJ2-7; 7 positions match TRBD1. Unmatched junction bases numbered 10, after V lost 10 bases and J lost 1 base. CDR3 length equals 14 residues. Germline V lookup: CDR1 SNHLY, CDR2 FYNNEI. The CDR3 here is CATTTGSFSYEQYF. CDR3 coding DNA: TGTGCCACTACGACAGGGTCCTTTTCCTACGAGCAGTACTTC. The full variable domain, rest sourced from reference TRBV2 and TRBJ2-7, is EPEVTQTPSHQVTQMGQEVILRCVPISNHLYFYWYRQILGQKVEFLVSFYNNEISEKSEIFDDQFSVERPDGSNFTLKIRSTKLEDSAMYFCATTTGSFSYEQYFGPGTRLTVT.

In its sample, this clone was seen once. The chain is built from TRBV29-1 and TRBJ2-1; D possibly corresponds to TRBD1 (6 bases). Germline CDR1 is SQVTM and CDR2 is ANQGSEA. V was trimmed by 3 bases and J by 7 bases, leaving 10 bases between them. The length of the CDR3 is 12 residues. In DNA form, the CDR3 reads TGCAGCGTTGATGGGGGCTCAAATGAGCAGTTCTTC. It specifies CSVDGGSNEQFF.

The chain has TRBV5-1 and TRBJ1-1; TRBD1 is a possible D gene (5 bases). The CDR3 is 14 amino acids. Germline V CDR1 and CDR2: SGHRS, YFSETQ. V lost 4 bases and J 3 bases, leaving 13 bases between the germline ends. Here the CDR3 reads CASSPAGGYTEAFF. In nucleotides, the CDR3 is TGCGCCAGCAGCCCGGCGGGGGGATACACTGAAGCTTTCTTT.

This clone has more than one count but fewer than ten. The V call is TRBV19, the J call TRBJ2-7; 9 bases align to TRBD1. The CDR3 is made up of 15 amino acids. Losses at the gene ends were 4 bases for V and 2 bases for J; bases not matched to a gene: 6. CDR1 and CDR2 (germline): LNHDA, SQIVND (reference sequence). Here the CDR3 reads CASSTSRQGAYEQYF. In nucleotides, the CDR3 is TGTGCCAGTAGTACGAGCCGACAGGGGGCCTACGAGCAGTACTTC. Looking up the rest from reference TRBV19 and TRBJ2-7 gives the full variable domain: DGGITQSPKYLFRKEGQNVTLSCEQNLNHDAMYWYRQDPGQGLRLIYYSQIVNDFQKGDIAEGYSVSREKKESFPLTVTSAQKNPTAFYLCASSTSRQGAYEQYFGPGTRLTVT.

This sequence joins TRBV5-1 and TRBJ2-2; D ambiguous. The germline V and J ends were trimmed by 6 bases and 5 bases, with 14 bases remaining between them. The CDR3 is 14 amino acids. Germline CDR1 is SGHRS and CDR2 is YFSETQ. As DNA, the CDR3 is TGCGCCAGCACCACCCCCCTTGAGACCGGGGAGCTGTTTTTT. This codes for CASTTPLETGELFF.

V gene TRBV29-1 combines with J gene TRBJ1-4, with TRBD1 matching 7 bases. This CDR3 is built from 13 residues. Germline-derived CDR1 and CDR2 are SQVTM and ANQGSEA. J gave up 3 bases and V 7 bases, and 5 bases lay outside the gene matches. In nucleotides, the CDR3 is TGCAGCGGGAGGGGGACAGCTAATGAAAAACTGTTTTTT. Amino acid sequence: CSGRGTANEKLFF.